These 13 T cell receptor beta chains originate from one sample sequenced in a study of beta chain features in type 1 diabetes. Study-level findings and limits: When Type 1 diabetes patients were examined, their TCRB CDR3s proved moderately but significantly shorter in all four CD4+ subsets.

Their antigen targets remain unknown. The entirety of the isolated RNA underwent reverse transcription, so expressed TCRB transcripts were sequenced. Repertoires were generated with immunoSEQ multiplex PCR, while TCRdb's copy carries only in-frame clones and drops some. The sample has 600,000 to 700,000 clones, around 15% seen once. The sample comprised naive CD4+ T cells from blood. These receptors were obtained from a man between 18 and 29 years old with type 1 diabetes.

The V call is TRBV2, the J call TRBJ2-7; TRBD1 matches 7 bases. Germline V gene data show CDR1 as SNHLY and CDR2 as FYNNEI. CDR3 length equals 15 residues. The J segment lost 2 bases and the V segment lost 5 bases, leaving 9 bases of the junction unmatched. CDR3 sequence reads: CASSKERTGAYEQYF. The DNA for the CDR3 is TGTGCCAGCAGTAAAGAAAGGACAGGAGCCTACGAGCAGTACTTC.

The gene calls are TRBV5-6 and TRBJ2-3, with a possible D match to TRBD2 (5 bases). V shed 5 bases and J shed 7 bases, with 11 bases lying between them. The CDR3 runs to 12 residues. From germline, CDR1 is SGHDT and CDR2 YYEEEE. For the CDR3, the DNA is TGTGCCAGCAGTTCCGGGGAGTATACGCAGTATTTT. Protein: CASSSGEYTQYF.

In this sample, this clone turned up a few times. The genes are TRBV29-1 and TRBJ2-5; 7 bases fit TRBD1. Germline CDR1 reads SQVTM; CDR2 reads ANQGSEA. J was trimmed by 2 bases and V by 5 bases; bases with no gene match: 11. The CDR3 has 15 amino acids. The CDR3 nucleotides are TGCAGCGTTAACGGGGACAGAAAAGCTCAAGAGACCCAGTACTTC. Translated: CSVNGDRKAQETQYF.

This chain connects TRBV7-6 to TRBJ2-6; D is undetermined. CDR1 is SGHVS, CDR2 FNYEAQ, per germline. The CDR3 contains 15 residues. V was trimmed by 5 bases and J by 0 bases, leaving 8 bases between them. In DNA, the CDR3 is TGTGCCAGCAGCCGTCGGATCTCTGGGGCCAACGTCCTGACTTTC. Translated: CASSRRISGANVLTF.

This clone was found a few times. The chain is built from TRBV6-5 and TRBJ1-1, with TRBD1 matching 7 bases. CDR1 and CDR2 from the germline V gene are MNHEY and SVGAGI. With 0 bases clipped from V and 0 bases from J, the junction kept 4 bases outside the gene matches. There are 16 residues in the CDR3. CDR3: CASSYSPGGMNTEAFF. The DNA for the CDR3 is TGTGCCAGCAGTTACTCACCAGGGGGGATGAACACTGAAGCTTTCTTT.

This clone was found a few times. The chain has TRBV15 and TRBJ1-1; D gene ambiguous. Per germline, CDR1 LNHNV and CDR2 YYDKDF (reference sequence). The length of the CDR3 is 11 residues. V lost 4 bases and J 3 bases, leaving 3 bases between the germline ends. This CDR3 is CATSKYTEAFF. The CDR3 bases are TGTGCCACCAGCAAATACACTGAAGCTTTCTTT.

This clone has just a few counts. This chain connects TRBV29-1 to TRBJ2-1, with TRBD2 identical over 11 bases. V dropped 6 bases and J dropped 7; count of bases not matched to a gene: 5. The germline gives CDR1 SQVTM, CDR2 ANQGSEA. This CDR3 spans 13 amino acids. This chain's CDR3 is CSVAGTSGNEQFF. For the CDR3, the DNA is TGCAGCGTCGCCGGGACTAGCGGTAATGAGCAGTTCTTC.

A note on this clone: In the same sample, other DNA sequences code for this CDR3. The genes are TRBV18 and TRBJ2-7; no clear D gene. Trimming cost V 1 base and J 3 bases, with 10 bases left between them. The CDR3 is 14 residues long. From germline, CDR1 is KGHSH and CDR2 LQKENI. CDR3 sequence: CASSPQGVSYEQYF. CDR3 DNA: TGTGCCAGCTCACCACAAGGCGTTAGCTACGAGCAGTACTTC.

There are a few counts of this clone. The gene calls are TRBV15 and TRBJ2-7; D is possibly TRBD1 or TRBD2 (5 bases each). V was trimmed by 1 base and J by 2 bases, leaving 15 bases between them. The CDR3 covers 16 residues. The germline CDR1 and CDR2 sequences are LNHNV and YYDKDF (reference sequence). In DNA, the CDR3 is TGTGCCACCAGCAGAGTCACGTTTGGGACCACCTACGAGCAGTACTTC. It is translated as CATSRVTFGTTYEQYF.

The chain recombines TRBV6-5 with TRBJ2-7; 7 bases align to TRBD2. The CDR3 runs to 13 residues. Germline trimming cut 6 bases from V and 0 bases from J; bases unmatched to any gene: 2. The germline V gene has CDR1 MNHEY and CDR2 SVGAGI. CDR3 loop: CASRPGGSYEQYF. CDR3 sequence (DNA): TGTGCCAGCAGACCGGGGGGCTCCTACGAGCAGTACTTC.

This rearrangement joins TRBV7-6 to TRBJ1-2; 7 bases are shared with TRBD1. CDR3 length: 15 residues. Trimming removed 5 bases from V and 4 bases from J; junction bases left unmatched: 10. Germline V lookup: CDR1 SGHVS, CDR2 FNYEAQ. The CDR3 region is CASSPGQTKAYGYTF. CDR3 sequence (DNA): TGTGCCAGCAGCCCGGGACAGACCAAAGCCTATGGCTACACCTTC.

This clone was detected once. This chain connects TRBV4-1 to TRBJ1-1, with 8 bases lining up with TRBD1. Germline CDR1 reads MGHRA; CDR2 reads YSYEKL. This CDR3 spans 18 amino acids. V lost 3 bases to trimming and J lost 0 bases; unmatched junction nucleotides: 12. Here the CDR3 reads CASSHDSRTGPLNTEAFF. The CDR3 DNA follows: TGCGCCAGCAGCCACGATTCCCGGACAGGGCCCCTGAACACTGAAGCTTTCTTT.

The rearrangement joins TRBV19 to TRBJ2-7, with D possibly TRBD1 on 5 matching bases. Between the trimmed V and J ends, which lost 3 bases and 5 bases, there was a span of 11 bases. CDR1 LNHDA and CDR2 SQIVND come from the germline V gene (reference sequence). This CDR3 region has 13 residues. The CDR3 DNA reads TGTGCCAGTAGTATGGGCAGGGTGGACGAGCAGTACTTC. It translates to CASSMGRVDEQYF.